One and the same sample provided the 18 T cell receptor beta chains below, sequenced in a study of cytomegalovirus exposure and HLA in healthy donors. PCR used 60 Vbeta primers and 13 Jbeta primers. The table came from immunoSEQ multiplex PCR; TCRdb's copy has only in-frame clones and leaves some out. The sample shows about 89,000 clones, approximately 76% of them seen only once. The sample was PBMCs. Receptors originate from a male donor in good health and CMV-seronegative.

In nucleotides, the CDR3 is TGTGCCAGCAGCCTTACGGGACAGGCCGATTTCTTC. Residues: CASSLTGQADFF. The rearrangement links TRBV11-2 to TRBJ2-1; TRBD1 matches at 8 bases. Germline values: CDR1 SGHAT, CDR2 FQNNGV. V lost 5 bases and J lost 16; bases outside the gene matches: 10. The CDR3 is made up of 12 amino acids.

This sequence joins TRBV28 and TRBJ1-4; the D gene is possibly TRBD1 (5 bases). CDR3 length: 16 residues. V shed 1 base and J shed 6 bases, with 15 bases lying between them. Germline V gene lookup returns CDR1 MDHEN and CDR2 SYDVKM. CDR3 DNA sequence: TGTGCCAGCAGTTTATTGAGACAGACGGTTGATGAAAAACTGTTTTTT. It is translated as CASSLLRQTVDEKLFF. The variable domain in full, with the rest retrieved from reference TRBV28 and TRBJ1-4, is DVKVTQSSRYLVKRTGEKVFLECVQDMDHENMFWYRQDPGLGLRLIYFSYDVKMKEKGDIPEGYSVSREKKERFSLILESASTNQTSMYLCASSLLRQTVDEKLFFGSGTQLSVL.

The J gene is TRBJ2-5, the V gene TRBV28; no clear D. Trimming took off 4 bases at V and 0 bases at J, with 9 bases between the two ends. In germline, CDR1 is MDHEN, CDR2 SYDVKM. The CDR3 consists of 14 residues. The CDR3 nucleotides are TGTGCCAGCAGTTCCTTAGAGGACCAAGAGACCCAGTACTTC. Protein product: CASSSLEDQETQYF.

The V call is TRBV5-1, the J call TRBJ1-2; D is unresolved. The V end lost 4 bases, the J end lost 10 bases, and 20 bases lay between the germline ends. CDR3 size: 14 residues. Germline values: CDR1 SGHRS, CDR2 YFSETQ. CDR3 sequence reads: CASSLDATAAVYTF. Here the CDR3 DNA reads TGCGCCAGCAGCCTGGACGCCACAGCAGCTGTCTACACCTTC.

The rearrangement uses TRBV7-3 and TRBJ1-1; no definite D call. Between the trimmed V and J ends, which lost 3 bases and 6 bases, there was a span of 11 bases. The CDR3 extends over 13 amino acids. Germline lookup yields CDR1 SGHTA and CDR2 FQGTGA. The CDR3 loop reads CASSLAGFSEAFF. The CDR3 DNA reads as TGTGCCAGCAGCTTGGCGGGTTTTTCTGAAGCTTTCTTT.

This sequence joins TRBV11-3 and TRBJ2-7, with TRBD2 identical over 8 bases. Germline V gene lookup returns CDR1 SGHNT and CDR2 YENEEA. The CDR3 is 13 residues long. The V gene end was trimmed by 4 bases and the J gene end by 5 bases; junction bases not matched to a gene: 4. CDR3 protein: CASSSSGSHEQYF. In nucleotides, the CDR3 is TGTGCCAGCAGCTCCAGCGGGAGTCACGAGCAGTACTTC. The full variable domain, its missing parts supplied by reference TRBV11-3 and TRBJ2-7, is EAGVVQSPRYKIIEKKQPVAFWCNPISGHNTLYWYLQNLGQGPELLIRYENEEAVDDSQLPKDRFSAERLKGVDSTLKIQPAELGDSAVYLCASSSSGSHEQYFGPGTRLTVT.

This rearrangement joins TRBV6-6 to TRBJ1-2, with D perhaps matching TRBD1 (6 bases). CDR1 MNHNY and CDR2 SVGAGI come from the germline V gene (reference sequence). V was trimmed by 0 bases and J by 6 bases, leaving 11 bases between them. This CDR3 is built from 14 residues. The CDR3 bases are TGTGCCAGCAGTTACTCGAACAGGGACAATGGCTACACCTTC. The encoded protein is CASSYSNRDNGYTF.

The chain is built from TRBV6-1 and TRBJ1-5; tentatively, D is TRBD1 (6 bases). V lost 4 bases and J 4 bases, leaving 14 bases between the germline ends. This CDR3 has 15 residues. The germline gives CDR1 MNHNS, CDR2 SASEGT. CDR3 in amino acids: CASSAYRDLNQPQHF. In nucleotides, the CDR3 is TGTGCCAGCAGTGCTTACAGGGATTTAAATCAGCCCCAGCATTTT.

With respect to this clone: The junction differs from germline at one of its ends, possibly a read error. The rearrangement links TRBV7-2 to TRBJ2-7; 15 nucleotides align to TRBD2. Germline V lookup: CDR1 SGHTA, CDR2 FQGNSA. The CDR3 runs 12 residues. CDR3 region: CASSRTSGRANF. The DNA of the CDR3 is TGTGCCAGCAGCCGGACTAGCGGGAGGGCAAACTTC.

This clone was counted once. The chain carries TRBV7-9 and TRBJ1-5, with TRBD1 matching over 8 bases. This CDR3 has 15 residues. The germline CDR1 and CDR2 sequences are SEHNR and FQNEAQ (reference sequence). V was pared by 4 bases and J by 11 bases, with 13 bases of the junction left unmatched. The DNA for the CDR3 is TGTGCCAGCAGCTCGGAGACAGGGGCGGGGTGGACCCAGCATTTT. Amino acid sequence: CASSSETGAGWTQHF.

The genes are TRBV19 and TRBJ1-5, with a weak D call TRBD1 (5 bases). Trimming took 3 bases from V and 7 from J, leaving 13 bases between them. Germline V gives CDR1 LNHDA, CDR2 SQIVND (reference sequence). The length of the CDR3 is 14 residues. In nucleotides, the CDR3 is TGTGCCAGTAGTATTCTTGGGGGGGGGCAGCCCCAGCATTTT. Translating gives CASSILGGGQPQHF. Full variable domain (missing parts from reference TRBV19 and TRBJ1-5): DGGITQSPKYLFRKEGQNVTLSCEQNLNHDAMYWYRQDPGQGLRLIYYSQIVNDFQKGDIAEGYSVSREKKESFPLTVTSAQKNPTAFYLCASSILGGGQPQHFGDGTRLSIL.

The V call is TRBV7-9, the J call TRBJ2-1; TRBD1 agrees at 10 bases. From germline, CDR1 is SEHNR and CDR2 FQNEAQ (reference sequence). V lost 2 bases, J lost 2 bases, and 9 bases stayed unmatched. CDR3 length equals 18 residues. The CDR3 DNA sequence: TGTGCCAGCAGCTTAACCCTCCGGGACAGGGGAACCTACAATGAGCAGTTCTTC. Its translation: CASSLTLRDRGTYNEQFF.

This clone was found once. An end of the junction differs from the germline gene, which may be a read error. The chain uses TRBV7-9 and TRBJ1-3; 8 bases are shared with TRBD1. Germline CDR1 is SEHNR and CDR2 is FQNEAQ (reference sequence). The CDR3 loop spans 11 amino acids. CDR3 coding DNA: TGTTCCAGCAGCCGGGACAGGACCATATATTTT. This codes for CSSSRDRTIYF.

Comments on this clone: This same CDR3 is encoded by further DNA sequences in the sample. The chain employs TRBV5-1 and TRBJ2-7; 7 positions match TRBD1. In germline, CDR1 is SGHRS, CDR2 YFSETQ. There are 15 residues in the CDR3. The ends lost 0 bases at V and 2 bases at J; junction bases unmatched: 5. The CDR3 DNA sequence: TGCGCCAGCAGCTTGGAACAGGGGTTGACCTACGAGCAGTACTTC. It yields the protein CASSLEQGLTYEQYF.

This sequence joins TRBV7-9 and TRBJ2-1; 7 positions match TRBD2. CDR3 length equals 16 residues. Per germline, CDR1 SEHNR and CDR2 FQNEAQ (reference sequence). V was clipped by 5 bases and J by 4 bases; unmatched bases: 11. The CDR3 coding sequence is TGTGCCAGCAGCGCAAGCGGGACGGCGACATACAATGAGCAGTTCTTC. Protein product: CASSASGTATYNEQFF.

V gene TRBV7-3 combines with J gene TRBJ1-1; D not certain. This CDR3 comprises 15 residues. Germline V gene sequence: CDR1 SGHTA, CDR2 FQGTGA. The V gene lost 2 bases and the J gene lost 0 bases, with 10 bases spanning the gap. The CDR3 sequence is CASSLGQIMNTEAFF. The CDR3, as DNA: TGTGCCAGCAGCTTAGGGCAGATTATGAACACTGAAGCTTTCTTT.

This clone was detected a few times. The chain recombines TRBV4-3 with TRBJ2-7, with D maybe TRBD2 (6 bases). CDR1 is LGHNA, CDR2 YSLEER, per germline. CDR3 length equals 15 residues. V lost 2 bases to trimming and J lost 5 bases, with 16 bases between them. CDR3 loop: CASSQRNGGINEQYF. The CDR3 region has the DNA TGCGCCAGCAGCCAAAGGAACGGAGGGATTAACGAGCAGTACTTC.

V and J are TRBV13 and TRBJ2-7; 10 nucleotides line up with TRBD1. Germline values: CDR1 PRHDT, CDR2 FYEKMQ (reference sequence). The CDR3 has 14 residues. The V gene end was trimmed by 5 bases and the J gene end by 5 bases; junction bases not matched to a gene: 6. CDR3 DNA sequence: TGTGCCAGCAGCCCCCGGGACAGGGGAAACGAGCAGTACTTC. Residues: CASSPRDRGNEQYF.